The text below deals with one T cell receptor beta chain. The CDR3 has 14 residues. Per the germline V gene, CDR1 is WSHSY and CDR2 is SAAADI. J was trimmed by 2 bases and V by 8 bases; bases with no gene match: 5. The data were obtained in a study of T cell repertoires in ileal Crohn's disease. Study as a whole: Biopsies of the neoterminal ileum at postoperative colonoscopy form M6 samples.

Sequencing was performed with immunoSEQ multiplex PCR; in TCRdb, only in-frame clones are kept and a portion is missing. The repertoire holds over 10,000 clones, with just under 80% as singletons. Time point indicated: neoterminal ileum biopsy at postoperative endoscopy, about 6 months after surgery. Adults with ileal or ileocolonic Crohn's disease and an indication for resection were eligible. The TCR was taken from an adult with Crohn's disease. Sequenced: ileal tissue. The rearrangement uses TRBV10-2 and TRBJ2-2, with 7 bases matching TRBD1. CDR3 in amino acids: CASRRQGNTGELFF. The CDR3 bases are TGCGCCAGCCGGAGACAGGGTAACACCGGGGAGCTGTTTTTT.